The following is a T cell receptor (beta chain) sequence with its context. Its antigen is undetermined. These data are taken from a study of identical twins. Study-level results: Recombination models fit unrelated individuals' TCR alpha sharing but underestimated twins'. Within cord blood, abundant beta clonotypes carried fewer insertions, but memory repertoires showed no such trend. With beta out-of-frame sequences, excess sharing by twins was weaker.

TCRdb reprocessed the 5' RACE reads via MiXCR and lists one record per CDR3 protein. Of 500,000 to 650,000 distinct CDR3 sequences in the sample, under 8.5% were seen once. The junction had 12 bases not matched to a gene; V was cut back by 7 bases and J by 5 bases. The CDR3 spans 15 residues. These data also formed part of another study, on yellow fever vaccine responses in identical twins.

The V call is TRBV12-3 or TRBV12-4, the J call TRBJ2-3; TRBD2 agrees at 7 bases. Sequences were obtained from PBMCs. The origin of this receptor is a woman aged 18-29 years in good health. DNA for the CDR3: TGTGCCAGCACCTGGGAGGGAGGAGGTGGAGATACGCAGTATTTT. Its protein is CASTWEGGGGDTQYF.